Listed below are T cell receptor beta chains from one sample, sequenced in a study of brain T cells in children with intractable seizures. Sequencing was performed with immunoSEQ multiplex PCR; in TCRdb, only in-frame clones are kept and a portion is missing. In the table there are 340,000 or so clones, over 90% of which are singletons. The sequenced sample was peripheral blood, obtained roughly 5 months after surgery. The receptors were gathered from a boy under two years old with tuberous sclerosis and intractable seizures. The CDR3 runs from the conserved cysteine through the conserved F or W. Fields, in order: V gene, J gene, CDR3 protein.

TRBV7-3,TRBJ1-6,CASSLEGFGSPLHF
TRBV27,TRBJ2-7,CASSLWPEPRGDEQYF
TRBV30,TRBJ1-2,CAWSRRGADYGYTF
TRBV3-1/TRBV3-2,TRBJ2-7,CASSQGIGEQYF
TRBV12-2,TRBJ1-4,CAIAPGQGATNEKLFF
TRBV6-5,TRBJ1-5,CASKEGQGFNQPQHF
TRBV18,TRBJ2-4,CASSPEREVVQYF
TRBV19,TRBJ1-2,CASSPLGQYGYTF
TRBV5-1,TRBJ1-2,CASSLLQGELNYGYTF
TRBV7-9,TRBJ2-7,CASSFGRSGRDEQYF
TRBV15,TRBJ2-7,CATSRPGQVFYEQYF
TRBV27,TRBJ2-2,CASSTRPSGYTGELFF
TRBV6-6,TRBJ2-6,CALLVGANVLTF
TRBV4-1,TRBJ2-2,CASSPTNLKTGELFF
TRBV7-9,TRBJ1-4,CASSPTSPDEKLFF
TRBV11-2,TRBJ2-7,CASSHGTGSYEQYF
TRBV28,TRBJ2-1,CASRFQGTYNEQFF
TRBV9,TRBJ1-2,CASSVATRDNYGYTF
TRBV2,TRBJ2-5,CASTLKETQYF
TRBV29-1,TRBJ2-6,CSVGARSGANVLTF
TRBV5-4,TRBJ1-2,CASSWRTGVYGYTF
TRBV6-2/TRBV6-3,TRBJ2-7,CASSYAGLASSYEQYF
TRBV7-6,TRBJ2-1,CASSFTLKTSSYNEQFF
TRBV30,TRBJ2-5,CAWSQVETQYF
TRBV10-3,TRBJ2-5,CAISAGGYQETQYF
TRBV5-5,TRBJ2-1,CASSARTSGSYNEQFF
TRBV5-1,TRBJ2-3,CASSLDEAGGGTDTQYF
TRBV6-5,TRBJ1-3,CASSYHGRGNTIYF
TRBV30,TRBJ1-4,CAWSVHRTGDEKLFF
TRBV5-6,TRBJ1-2,CASSPDSNYGYTF
TRBV11-2,TRBJ2-6,CASTLERGGANVLTF
TRBV7-3,TRBJ2-7,CASSLVEGGGRNEQYF
TRBV7-9,TRBJ2-1,CASTMNGASGRKNEQFF
TRBV19,TRBJ1-1,CASSLLGGATEAFF
TRBV5-4,TRBJ1-1,CASRRGPVGVDTEAFF
TRBV29-1,TRBJ2-7,CSVARSADEQYF
TRBV28,TRBJ2-7,CASSSMLSPGLAGSYEQYF
TRBV5-4,TRBJ1-2,CASSLPLGNYGYTF
TRBV9,TRBJ2-2,CASSVPWTGGNTGELFF
TRBV27,TRBJ1-3,CASSSAGFYGNTIYF
TRBV14,TRBJ2-6,CASSQRYETRTANVLTF
TRBV7-9,TRBJ2-3,CASSPVEGYTQYF
TRBV5-1,TRBJ1-6,CASSLEVSSSPLHF
TRBV30,TRBJ2-3,CACERGGTDTQYF
TRBV20-1,TRBJ2-5,CSASRILSGTQETQYF
TRBV7-2,TRBJ2-7,CASSLWTSGGAEQYF
TRBV7-6,TRBJ1-5,CASSSYGDRDANNQPQHF
TRBV7-9,TRBJ2-3,CASSSRSPDTQYF
TRBV9,TRBJ1-1,CASSVSRGGGGGTEAFF
TRBV5-4,TRBJ2-4,CASSLNRAGAKNIQYF
TRBV5-1,TRBJ2-5,CASSFSTQGGWVLGTQYF
TRBV28,TRBJ1-1,CASLAPDTGGTEAFF
TRBV6-5,TRBJ1-2,CASRRDTTYGYTF
TRBV15,TRBJ2-7,CATSRDGPKYEEQYF
TRBV9,TRBJ2-1,CASSAHPREGSYNEQFF
TRBV5-1,TRBJ1-4,CASSLGQTNEKLFF
TRBV7-2,TRBJ1-1,CASSWGGTGLNTEAFF
TRBV27,TRBJ2-2,CASSLTWGHGELFF
TRBV7-9,TRBJ2-1,CASSFRFLAGGYNEQFF